The clone carrying this TCR beta chain was counted once. This entry is derived from a study of blood T cell repertoires in COVID-19. On the study more broadly: T cells, B-cell-depleted T cells, or PBMCs supplied cDNA or gDNA.

Enrolled through a virtual design, the participants were between about 18 and 89 years of age and came from 24 US areas. Self-reported history from a screening survey and questionnaire set each donor's cohort. Germline values: CDR1 MGHRA, CDR2 YSYEKL. V was clipped by 0 bases and J by 4 bases, with 9 bases between them. CDR3 size: 14 residues. Produced via immunoSEQ multiplex PCR; TCRdb's table is partial and in-frame only. The sample includes under 200,000 clones, about 80% of them seen just once. The V and J genes are TRBV4-1 and TRBJ1-2; a weak D match, TRBD1 (5 bases). Source material: PBMCs or T cells enriched from blood (not recorded which). The TCR originated in a woman aged 55-70 years who had recovered from COVID-19. The CDR3 loop reads CASSQDLGGYGYTF. The CDR3 region has the DNA TGCGCCAGCAGCCAAGATCTCGGGGGCTATGGCTACACCTTC.